This T cell receptor beta chain was sequenced during a study of T cells in Graves' hyperthyroidism and ophthalmopathy. About the study: Specimen type is peripheral blood, collected at initial diagnosis prior to any treatment.

Trimming stripped 7 bases from V and 3 bases from J, with 16 bases between. The CDR3 runs to 15 residues. Germline loops: CDR1 SGHRS, CDR2 YFSETQ. Amplification targeted TCR beta CDR3 regions from RNA transcripts. When the TCR CDR3 underwent first-round RT-PCR, the HTBI primer set was used. One entry per CDR3 protein, called by TCRdb with MiXCR from the multiplex PCR reads. The data hold nearly 600,000 distinct CDR3 sequences, with about 14% observed a single time. In its sample, this clonotype was seen a few times. The sequence was collected from a woman between 18 and 29 years old with Graves' ophthalmopathy. V and J are TRBV5-1 and TRBJ2-2; D not resolved. Material for sequencing was blood. The CDR3 loop is CASLVGVWDTGELFF. The CDR3 region has the DNA TGCGCCAGCTTAGTTGGAGTGTGGGACACCGGGGAGCTGTTTTTT. Variable domain in full (rest from reference TRBV5-1 and TRBJ2-2): KAGVTQTPRYLIKTRGQQVTLSCSPISGHRSVSWYQQTPGQGLQFLFEYFSETQRNKGNFPGRFSGRQFSNSRSEMNVSTLELGDSALYLCASLVGVWDTGELFFGEGSRLTVL.